What follows are 18 T cell receptor beta chains derived from one specimen sequenced in a study of T-cell memory formation after mild COVID-19. TCRdb passed the 5' RACE reads through MiXCR, listing each CDR3 protein once. This sample has more than 250,000 distinct CDR3 sequences, with approximately 16% found just once. The specimen was PBMCs or a T cell subset sorted from them (not recorded which). These receptors came from a man aged 18-30 years who had mild COVID-19 (a few samples of this study predate the infection). Cell type and time point are not known.

The rearrangement joins TRBV12-3 or TRBV12-4 to TRBJ1-2; no definite D call. The CDR3 is 12 amino acids. V lost 4 bases and J 8 bases, leaving 11 bases between the germline ends. The CDR3 protein is CASSSERRGYTF. For the CDR3, the DNA is TGTGCCAGCAGTTCCGAGCGTCGGGGCTACACCTTC.

This clonotype was found a few times. This chain uses TRBV6-2 or TRBV6-3 with TRBJ1-1; 10 nucleotides align to TRBD1. Per germline, CDR1 MNHEY and CDR2 SVGEGT. The CDR3 is 16 residues long. The trim removed 2 bases at V and 5 bases at J, leaving 8 bases unmatched. CDR3 protein: CASSYTTRTGGTEAFF. CDR3 in DNA: TGTGCCAGCAGTTACACCACCCGGACAGGGGGGACTGAAGCTTTCTTT.

This clonotype has at least ten counts. The genes are TRBV4-3 and TRBJ2-5; no firm D call. CDR3 size: 13 residues. CDR1 is LGHNA, CDR2 YSLEER, per germline. V lost 4 bases and J 3 bases, leaving 9 bases between the germline ends. DNA of the CDR3: TGCGCCAGCAGCCCCTCTAGGGAAGAGACCCAGTACTTC. Translation: CASSPSREETQYF.

In this sample, this clonotype turned up a few times. The rearrangement uses TRBV6-1 and TRBJ1-4; D unclear. The CDR3 consists of 16 residues. Trimming stripped 0 bases from V and 10 bases from J, with 18 bases between. In germline, CDR1 is MNHNS, CDR2 SASEGT. CDR3 sequence (DNA): TGTGCCAGCAGTGAAGCGATAGATGCCGGTTTTGGAAAACTGTTTTTT. It is translated as CASSEAIDAGFGKLFF.

A few counts support this clonotype. The genes are TRBV4-1 and TRBJ2-2; D not resolved. The CDR3 is 17 residues long. V was clipped by 1 base and J by 4 bases, with 16 bases between them. Germline V lookup: CDR1 MGHRA, CDR2 YSYEKL. DNA for the CDR3: TGCGCCAGCAGCCAAGGGATTCCTAATCTGGCCACCGGGGAGCTGTTTTTT. Its translation is CASSQGIPNLATGELFF.

This clonotype was counted a few times. The rearrangement joins TRBV5-1 to TRBJ2-3; D may be TRBD1 (5 bases). Trimming removed 4 bases from V and 1 base from J, with 16 bases in between. CDR3 length: 16 amino acids. Germline CDR1 and CDR2: SGHRS and YFSETQ. The CDR3: CASSLARGQGTDTQYF. CDR3 coding DNA: TGCGCCAGCAGCCTTGCTAGGGGTCAGGGCACAGATACGCAGTATTTT. Supplemented by reference TRBV5-1 and TRBJ2-3, the full variable domain reads KAGVTQTPRYLIKTRGQQVTLSCSPISGHRSVSWYQQTPGQGLQFLFEYFSETQRNKGNFPGRFSGRQFSNSRSEMNVSTLELGDSALYLCASSLARGQGTDTQYFGPGTRLTVL.

J is TRBJ1-2 and V is TRBV5-1; TRBD1 agrees at 7 bases. The CDR3 length is 14 residues. In germline, CDR1 is SGHRS, CDR2 YFSETQ. Trimming took 2 bases from V and 2 from J; bases not matched to a gene: 3. CDR3 DNA: TGCGCCAGCAGCTTCCGGGACAGCAACTATGGCTACACCTTC. Translation gives CASSFRDSNYGYTF.

This clonotype came up once. This chain links TRBV7-6 with TRBJ2-5; D is unresolved. Deletions cut 5 bases from V and 10 bases from J, with 11 bases between. CDR3 length equals 11 residues. Germline CDR1 and CDR2: SGHVS and FNYEAQ. As DNA, the CDR3 is TGTGCCAGCAGCAGTCGACAAGACCAGTACTTC. It codes for CASSSRQDQYF.

Comment on this clonotype: A read error may account for a junction end that differs from germline. The chain recombines TRBV4-3 with TRBJ2-2; possible D gene TRBD1, 5 bases. The CDR3 runs to 17 residues. The germline V gene has CDR1 LGHNA and CDR2 YSLEER. CDR3 coding DNA: TGCGCCCGCAGCCAAGATTTGATACAGGTGTTAACCGGGGAGCTGTTTTTT. Translation gives CARSQDLIQVLTGELFF.

The chain employs TRBV18 and TRBJ1-2, with D possibly matching TRBD1 (6 bases). Per the germline V gene, CDR1 is KGHSH and CDR2 is LQKENI. CDR3 length: 13 amino acids. The V end lost 5 bases, the J end lost 3 bases, and 10 bases lay between the germline ends. The CDR3 DNA is TGTGCCAGCTCAGCGGACAGTTACTATGGCTACACCTTC. Encoded protein: CASSADSYYGYTF. Using reference TRBV18 and TRBJ1-2 for the parts outside the CDR3, the full variable domain is NAGVMQNPRHLVRRRGQEARLRCSPMKGHSHVYWYRQLPEEGLKFMVYLQKENIIDESGMPKERFSAEFPKEGPSILRIQQVVRGDSAAYFCASSADSYYGYTFGSGTRLTVV.

This clonotype was counted only a few times. J is TRBJ2-1 and V is TRBV3-1; no clear D. This CDR3 is 13 amino acids long. Germline V gives CDR1 LGHDT, CDR2 YNNKEL (reference sequence). The V gene lost 4 bases and the J gene lost 2 bases, with 6 bases spanning the gap. DNA of the CDR3: TGTGCCAGCAGCCGAAACACCTACAATGAGCAGTTCTTC. Translating gives CASSRNTYNEQFF.

The chain joins TRBV4-1 to TRBJ2-3; a possible D gene is TRBD2 (6 bases). V dropped 2 bases and J dropped 0 bases, with 9 bases sitting between them. There are 15 residues in the CDR3. Germline assignment: CDR1 MGHRA and CDR2 YSYEKL. CDR3 nucleotide sequence: TGCGCCAGCAGCCAACGTAGCGGCAGCACAGATACGCAGTATTTT. As protein: CASSQRSGSTDTQYF.

This chain uses TRBV4-1 with TRBJ1-2; D is perhaps TRBD1 (5 bases). CDR1 is MGHRA and CDR2 is YSYEKL in the germline V gene. The CDR3 covers 14 residues. V was shortened by 0 bases and J by 4 bases, with 9 bases between the two germline ends. The CDR3 region is CASSQDQGFYGYTF. The CDR3 nucleotides are TGCGCCAGCAGCCAAGACCAGGGATTCTATGGCTACACCTTC.

The J gene is TRBJ1-1, the V gene TRBV5-1; D ambiguous. V lost 3 bases and J 0 bases, leaving 12 bases between the germline ends. The CDR3 runs to 15 residues. Germline CDR1 is SGHRS and CDR2 is YFSETQ. Here the CDR3 reads CASSYYPALNTEAFF. Written as DNA, the CDR3 is TGCGCCAGCAGCTATTACCCAGCCTTGAACACTGAAGCTTTCTTT.

This clonotype was seen only a few times. The V call is TRBV6-5, the J call TRBJ1-1; 11 nucleotides line up with TRBD1. Germline V CDR1 and CDR2: MNHEY, SVGAGI. CDR3 size: 16 residues. V was clipped by 9 bases and J by 4 bases; unmatched bases: 13. As DNA, the CDR3 is TGTGCCAGTTCGTTGGGACAGGGGGGTAGTATCACTGAAGCTTTCTTT. This codes for CASSLGQGGSITEAFF.

This clonotype appeared a few times. The chain links TRBV5-1 to TRBJ2-3; weak D call: TRBD1 (6 bases). V lost 0 bases and J lost 1, with 9 bases in between. This CDR3 has 15 amino acids. Germline loops: CDR1 SGHRS, CDR2 YFSETQ. CDR3: CASSLGQVGTDTQYF. The CDR3 DNA reads TGCGCCAGCAGCTTGGGACAGGTTGGCACAGATACGCAGTATTTT.

The J gene is TRBJ1-4, the V gene TRBV4-1; D is perhaps TRBD1 (5 bases). This CDR3 is built from 16 residues. V lost 6 bases and J 8 bases, leaving 22 bases between the germline ends. The germline V gene has CDR1 MGHRA and CDR2 YSYEKL. The CDR3: CASSPLSPREGEKLFF. As DNA, the CDR3 is TGCGCCAGCAGTCCCCTAAGTCCCAGGGAAGGAGAAAAACTGTTTTTT.

This chain uses TRBV10-2 with TRBJ1-6; 10 bases fit TRBD1. The V gene's germline CDR1 is WSHSY and CDR2 SAAADI. Unmatched junction bases numbered 10, after V lost 3 bases and J lost 2 bases. The CDR3 length is 19 residues. The DNA of the CDR3 is TGCGCCAGCAGTGACGAGACAGGGGGCGCAACCGCCTATAATTCACCCCTCCACTTT. It codes for CASSDETGGATAYNSPLHF.